The 27 T cell receptor beta chains below all came from one sample that was sequenced in a study of blood T cells in healthy people across ages. Primers used in a second PCR of about 7 to 11 cycles were a sample-barcoded 5' primer and a J-beta primer mix. TCRdb fed the 5' RACE reads into MiXCR, producing one record per CDR3 protein. Of approximately 810,000 distinct CDR3 sequences in the sample, approximately 35% were seen once. Sequenced: blood. The receptor set was obtained from a man aged 18 to 30 in good health.

This clonotype appeared a few times. The chain links TRBV7-6 to TRBJ2-7; 9 bases line up with TRBD2. Germline CDR1 is SGHVS and CDR2 is FNYEAQ. The CDR3 spans 15 residues. Germline trimming cut 5 bases from V and 7 bases from J; bases unmatched to any gene: 12. Here the CDR3 reads CASSGRLAEYNEQYF. Here the CDR3 DNA reads TGTGCCAGCAGCGGAAGACTAGCGGAGTACAATGAGCAGTACTTC. Using reference TRBV7-6 and TRBJ2-7 for the parts outside the CDR3, the full variable domain is GAGVSQSPRYKVTKRGQDVALRCDPISGHVSLYWYRQALGQGPEFLTYFNYEAQQDKSGLPNDRFSAERPEGSISTLTIQRTEQRDSAMYRCASSGRLAEYNEQYFGPGTRLTVT.

This clonotype was seen at least ten times. The chain carries TRBV12-3 or TRBV12-4 and TRBJ1-5, with 10 nucleotides matching TRBD1. J gave up 2 bases and V 4 bases, and 2 bases lay outside the gene matches. This CDR3 region has 15 residues. The CDR3 loop reads CASSSGQGGNQPQHF. CDR3 bases: TGTGCCAGCAGTTCAGGACAGGGGGGCAATCAGCCCCAGCATTTT.

Notes on this clonotype: Relative to the germline gene, one junction end is altered; a read error may explain this. The V gene is TRBV4-3, the J gene TRBJ1-3; D ambiguous. The CDR3 consists of 16 residues. The germline CDR1 and CDR2 sequences are LGHNA and YSLEER. The CDR3, as DNA: TGCGCCGGCAGCCAAGATCTCTCCAGTTACGGAAACACCATATATTTT. Translated: CAGSQDLSSYGNTIYF.

The chain is built from TRBV20-1 and TRBJ2-1, with D hard to call. Germline V gene sequence: CDR1 DFQATT, CDR2 SNEGSKA (reference sequence). Trimming stripped 2 bases from V and 2 bases from J, with 4 bases between. The CDR3 runs to 12 residues. Written as DNA, the CDR3 is TGCAGTGCTAGACTAGCCTACAATGAGCAGTTCTTC. Protein: CSARLAYNEQFF.

This chain joins TRBV28 and TRBJ1-1; D is uncertain. Germline CDR1 MDHEN, CDR2 SYDVKM. Trimming pared 7 bases from V and 4 bases from J, leaving 19 bases between. The CDR3 is 15 amino acids. The CDR3 sequence: CASTQGMAKSTEAFF. The CDR3 DNA reads TGTGCCAGCACCCAAGGGATGGCGAAAAGCACTGAAGCTTTCTTT.

The sample holds a few counts of this clonotype. The chain employs TRBV2 and TRBJ2-5, with D perhaps matching TRBD2 (6 bases). Germline CDR1 SNHLY, CDR2 FYNNEI. Deletions cut 8 bases from V and 3 bases from J, with 13 bases between. The CDR3 has 13 residues. CDR3 sequence (DNA): TGTGCCAGCCGGAGGGGTCGCGAAGAGACCCAGTACTTC. It is translated as CASRRGREETQYF.

V gene TRBV12-3 or TRBV12-4 combines with J gene TRBJ2-3, with 7 positions matching TRBD1. This CDR3 region has 15 residues. Trimming removed 5 bases from V and 3 bases from J; junction bases left unmatched: 8. CDR3 coding DNA: TGTGCCAGCAGTCCAGGACAGGAGAGAACAGATACGCAGTATTTT. Amino acids: CASSPGQERTDTQYF.

V and J are TRBV2 and TRBJ1-5; D remains ambiguous. The ends were cut back, 5 bases at V and 3 bases at J, with 8 bases in the middle. CDR3 size: 13 residues. Germline V lookup: CDR1 SNHLY, CDR2 FYNNEI. The CDR3 loop reads CASSKGFNQPQHF. The CDR3 coding sequence is TGTGCCAGCAGTAAAGGATTCAATCAGCCCCAGCATTTT.

V and J are TRBV25-1 and TRBJ1-1; 7 nucleotides agree with TRBD1. From germline, CDR1 is MGHDK and CDR2 SYGVNS. V gave up 9 bases and J gave up 3 bases; unmatched junction bases: 4. CDR3 length equals 12 residues. The CDR3 DNA reads as TGTGCCAGTGCCAGGGGGGACACTGAAGCTTTCTTT. This encodes CASARGDTEAFF.

Concerning this clonotype itself: A read error may explain this, as a much larger clone is one base away. The V gene is TRBV5-1, the J gene TRBJ2-1, with D possibly TRBD2 on 6 matching bases. Germline V CDR1 and CDR2: SGHRS, YFSETQ. The CDR3 covers 16 residues. CDR3 nucleotide sequence: TGCGCCAGCAGCTTGGGATCGGGGGACCAATACAATGGGCAGTTCTTC. Protein product: CASSLGSGDQYNGQFF.

The DNA of the CDR3 is TGTGCCAGCAGCTTGAGCGCCCTGGGCGAGCAGTTCTTC. Its protein product is CASSLSALGEQFF. The J gene is TRBJ2-1, the V gene TRBV7-3; D unresolved. Per germline, CDR1 SGHTA and CDR2 FQGTGA. V dropped 3 bases and J dropped 10 bases, with 13 bases sitting between them. The CDR3 length is 13 residues.

V usage is TRBV9 and J usage is TRBJ2-7, with D maybe TRBD1 (6 bases). Looked up from germline, CDR1 is SGDLS and CDR2 is YYNGEE. The germline V and J ends were trimmed by 4 bases and 7 bases, with 24 bases remaining between them. The CDR3 has 16 residues. The CDR3 nucleotides are TGTGCCAGCAGCCCGTACAGGGTTAGCTCCTACAATGAGCAGTACTTC. This codes for CASSPYRVSSYNEQYF.

This clonotype was observed a handful of times. The chain combines TRBV11-2 with TRBJ2-3; possibly TRBD1 for D (6 bases). This CDR3 contains 15 residues. Germline CDR1 reads SGHAT; CDR2 reads FQNNGV. The germline V and J ends were trimmed by 5 bases and 0 bases, with 12 bases remaining between them. The CDR3 loop reads CASSPGQTSTDTQYF. In DNA, the CDR3 is TGTGCCAGCAGCCCGGGACAAACGAGCACAGATACGCAGTATTTT.

Comments on this clonotype: A much larger clone is a single base away; this may be a read error. The chain couples TRBV7-2 to TRBJ2-1, with D possibly matching TRBD2 (6 bases). The J call may be faulty, since TRBJ2-7 better matches the DNA end. Germline V gene lookup returns CDR1 SGHTA and CDR2 FQGNSA. The CDR3 covers 15 residues. The CDR3 region has the DNA TGTGCCAGCAGCCTAACTAGCATTTCCTACAATGAGCAGTACTTC. It encodes CASSLTSISYNEQYF.

This clonotype was counted between two and nine times. The chain links TRBV25-1 to TRBJ2-5; unclear D gene. Trimming shortened V by 8 bases and J by 9 bases, and 13 bases separated the two germline ends. This CDR3 has 11 residues. CDR1 is MGHDK, CDR2 SYGVNS, per germline. In DNA, the CDR3 is TGTGCCAGCGGGATAGGTGGGGCCCAGTACTTC. Its protein is CASGIGGAQYF.

This chain uses TRBV20-1 with TRBJ1-2; D call uncertain. The CDR3 is 13 residues long. Germline CDR1 is DFQATT and CDR2 is SNEGSKA (reference sequence). V was trimmed by 6 bases and J by 6 bases, leaving 17 bases between them. CDR3 sequence reads: CSARNRAEDGYTF. Here the CDR3 DNA reads TGCAGTGCGAGAAACCGTGCGGAAGATGGCTACACCTTC.

This clonotype has only a few counts. This chain joins TRBV12-3 or TRBV12-4 and TRBJ2-7; 9 bases agree with TRBD1. The CDR3 contains 16 residues. V was pared by 3 bases and J by 7 bases, with 13 bases of the junction left unmatched. CDR3 DNA sequence: TGTGCCAGCAGTTTGATGTCCGGGACAGGGCGAAATGAGCAGTACTTC. Encoded protein: CASSLMSGTGRNEQYF.

This clonotype appeared once. The J gene is TRBJ2-5, the V gene TRBV15; D may be TRBD2 (6 bases). Per the germline V gene, CDR1 is LNHNV and CDR2 is YYDKDF (reference sequence). The CDR3 runs 17 residues. Deletions cut 0 bases from V and 11 bases from J, with 25 bases between. CDR3 coding DNA: TGTGCCACCAGCAGAGATCCCCCAGGAGGGGATGAGGAAGAGCAGTACTTC. This gives the protein CATSRDPPGGDEEEQYF.

Concerning this clonotype: This could be a read error, since a much larger clone is one nucleotide away. The chain has TRBV12-3 or TRBV12-4 and TRBJ2-1; D ambiguous. The J call may be incorrect, as the DNA end agrees better with TRBJ2-7. The CDR3 has 16 residues. For the CDR3, the DNA is TGTGCCAGCAGTTTGAAGGGTAGGAGCTCCTACAATGAGCAGTACTTC. Amino acid sequence: CASSLKGRSSYNEQYF.

This clonotype was recorded many times. V gene TRBV20-1 combines with J gene TRBJ2-3; D not certain. Germline V gene data show CDR1 as DFQATT and CDR2 as SNEGSKA (reference sequence). The CDR3 loop spans 11 amino acids. Trimming took off 6 bases at V and 4 bases at J, with 8 bases between the two ends. Here the CDR3 reads CSAKPADTQYF. CDR3 DNA sequence: TGCAGTGCCAAACCCGCAGATACGCAGTATTTT.

This clonotype was counted a few times. The J gene is TRBJ1-5, the V gene TRBV7-9; 10 nucleotides agree with TRBD1. With V trimmed by 5 bases and J by 9 bases, 7 bases remained unmatched. Germline CDR1 and CDR2: SEHNR and FQNEAQ (reference sequence). The CDR3 sequence is 14 residues long. In nucleotides, the CDR3 is TGTGCCAGCAGCCGGGACAGGGGCGCTCGGCCCCAGCATTTT. Translating gives CASSRDRGARPQHF.

The rearrangement uses TRBV4-3 and TRBJ2-3; 9 bases agree with TRBD2. Germline V gene sequence: CDR1 LGHNA, CDR2 YSLEER. This CDR3 has 19 residues. V dropped 0 bases and J dropped 2; count of bases not matched to a gene: 12. CDR3 protein: CASSQDYRGGATHTDTQYF. The CDR3 coding sequence is TGCGCCAGCAGCCAAGATTATCGCGGGGGGGCAACCCACACAGATACGCAGTATTTT.

This chain uses TRBV6-5 with TRBJ2-3; D remains ambiguous. Germline CDR1 and CDR2: MNHEY and SVGAGI. Trimming cost V 7 bases and J 1 base, with 6 bases left between them. The CDR3 runs to 12 residues. CDR3 DNA sequence: TGTGCCAGCAAAGTGGGCACAGATACGCAGTATTTT. Amino acid sequence: CASKVGTDTQYF.

This chain links TRBV20-1 with TRBJ2-1; D possibly matches TRBD1 or TRBD2 (5 bases each). CDR3 size: 10 residues. Germline V gene data show CDR1 as DFQATT and CDR2 as SNEGSKA (reference sequence). Deletions cut 8 bases from V and 6 bases from J, with 8 bases between. This CDR3 reads CSNGGNEQFF. CDR3 nucleotide sequence: TGCAGTAATGGGGGCAATGAGCAGTTCTTC.

The V gene is TRBV12-3 or TRBV12-4, the J gene TRBJ2-6; D is perhaps TRBD2 (6 bases). The CDR3 is 13 amino acids. Trimming took 4 bases from V and 7 from J, leaving 8 bases between them. CDR3: CASSWRGANVLTF. Here the CDR3 DNA reads TGTGCCAGCAGTTGGAGGGGAGCCAACGTCCTGACTTTC.

There are a few counts of this clonotype. The J gene is TRBJ2-1, the V gene TRBV9; 9 bases line up with TRBD2. This CDR3 contains 16 residues. Germline loops: CDR1 SGDLS, CDR2 YYNGEE. V gave up 0 bases and J gave up 9 bases; unmatched junction bases: 10. CDR3 in DNA: TGTGCCAGCAGCGTAGAGTCGGCGGGGGGGCCTCCTGAGCAGTTCTTC. This translates into CASSVESAGGPPEQFF.

The chain joins TRBV12-3 or TRBV12-4 to TRBJ2-2; either TRBD1 or TRBD2 may fit D (5 bases each). V was shortened by 6 bases and J by 3 bases, with 14 bases between the two germline ends. CDR3 length: 15 residues. The chain's CDR3 is CASRLGTDDTGELFF. DNA of the CDR3: TGTGCCAGCAGGCTAGGGACGGACGACACCGGGGAGCTGTTTTTT.